This T cell receptor beta chain was retrieved from a study of T cell responses to AZD1222 COVID-19 vaccine. Notes on the study in general: Among AZD1222 vaccinees, only five to seven were seropositive at baseline. Regions 160-218 and 743-854 dominated among vaccine-associated CD4 TCRs spanning spike.

Germline V gene data show CDR1 as MNHEY and CDR2 as SMNVEV (reference sequence). This CDR3 region has 17 residues. V lost 8 bases, J lost 0 bases, and 20 bases lay in between. A remark on this clone: Its specificity is unknown.

Sequenced by immunoSEQ multiplex PCR; TCRdb stores in-frame clones only, minus some. The top ten hold 2.9% of the sample, which has 90,000 to 130,000 clones, about 95% seen once. Second doses at about 4 or about 12 weeks were pooled. The sequence derives from an adult who received the AZD1222 COVID-19 vaccine. The J gene is TRBJ1-5, the V gene TRBV27; the D is unclear. The sample was peripheral blood, taken 28 days after the second AZD1222 dose. The CDR3 bases are TGTGCCAGCGGATGGCAGATCAACCAACATAGCAATCAGCCCCAGCATTTT. It is translated as CASGWQINQHSNQPQHF.